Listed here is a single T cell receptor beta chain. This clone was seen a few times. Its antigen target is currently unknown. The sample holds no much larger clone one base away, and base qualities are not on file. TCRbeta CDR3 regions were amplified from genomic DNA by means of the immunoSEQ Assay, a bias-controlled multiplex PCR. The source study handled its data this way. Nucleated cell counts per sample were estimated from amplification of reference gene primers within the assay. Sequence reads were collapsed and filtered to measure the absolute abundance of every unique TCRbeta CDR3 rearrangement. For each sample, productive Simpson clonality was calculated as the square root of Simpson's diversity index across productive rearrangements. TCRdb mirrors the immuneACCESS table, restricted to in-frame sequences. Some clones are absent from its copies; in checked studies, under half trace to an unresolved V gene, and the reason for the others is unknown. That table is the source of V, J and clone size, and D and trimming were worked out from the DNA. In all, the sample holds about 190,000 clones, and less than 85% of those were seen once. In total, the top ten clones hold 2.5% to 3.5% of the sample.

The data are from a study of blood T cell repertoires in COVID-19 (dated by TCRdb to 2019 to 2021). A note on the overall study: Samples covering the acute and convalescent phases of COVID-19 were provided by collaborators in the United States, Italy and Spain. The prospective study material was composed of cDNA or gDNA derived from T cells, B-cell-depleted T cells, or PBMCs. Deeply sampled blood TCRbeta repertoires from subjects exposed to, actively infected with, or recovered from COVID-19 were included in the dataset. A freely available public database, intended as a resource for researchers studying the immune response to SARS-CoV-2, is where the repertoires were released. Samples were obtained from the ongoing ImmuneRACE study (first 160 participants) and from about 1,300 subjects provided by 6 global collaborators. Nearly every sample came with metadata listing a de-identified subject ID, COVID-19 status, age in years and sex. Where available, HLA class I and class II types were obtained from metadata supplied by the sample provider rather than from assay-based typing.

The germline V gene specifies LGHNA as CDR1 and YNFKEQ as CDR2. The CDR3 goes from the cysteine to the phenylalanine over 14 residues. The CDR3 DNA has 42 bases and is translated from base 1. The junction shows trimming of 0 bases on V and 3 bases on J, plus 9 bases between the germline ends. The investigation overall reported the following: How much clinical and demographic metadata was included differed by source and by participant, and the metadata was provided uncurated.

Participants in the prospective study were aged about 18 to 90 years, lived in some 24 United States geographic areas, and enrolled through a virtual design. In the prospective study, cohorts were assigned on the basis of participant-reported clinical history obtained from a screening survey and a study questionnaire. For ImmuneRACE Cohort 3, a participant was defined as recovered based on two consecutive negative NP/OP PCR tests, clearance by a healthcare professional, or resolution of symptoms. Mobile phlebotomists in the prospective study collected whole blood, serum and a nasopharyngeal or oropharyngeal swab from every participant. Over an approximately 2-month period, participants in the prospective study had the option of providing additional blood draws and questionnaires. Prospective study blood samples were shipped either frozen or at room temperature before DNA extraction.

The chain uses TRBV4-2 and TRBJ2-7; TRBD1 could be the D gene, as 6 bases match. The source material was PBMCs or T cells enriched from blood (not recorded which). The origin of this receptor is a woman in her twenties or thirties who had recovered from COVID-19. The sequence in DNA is TGTGCCAGCAGCCAAGATGGGGACATCTACGAGCAGTACTTC. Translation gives CASSQDGDIYEQYF.